The source of this TCR beta chain is a study of T-cell reconstitution after alpha-beta-depleted transplantation in children. Unique molecular identifiers were incorporated during preparation of the TCRbeta library. MiXCR was run by TCRdb on the PCR reads, yielding one entry per CDR3 protein. Of approximately 230,000 distinct CDR3 sequences listed, more than 20% are singletons. Remarks on this clonotype: Its antigen is still unknown.

General study results and limits: Elevated TCRbeta diversity at day 60 was traced, in some patients, to surviving recipient T cells and thymic progenitors. When one year had passed after transplant, most T-cell counts and diversity came from newly produced T cells.

V shed 3 bases and J 5 bases; nucleotides not matched to a gene: 5. Germline V CDR1 and CDR2: SGHRS, YFSETQ. CDR3 size: 15 residues. This TCR was recovered from a female patient aged 2-9 years who had a stem cell transplant for congenital amegakaryocytic thrombocytopenia, so the T cells may come from the graft donor. The sequences come from PBMCs, mostly from graft donor cells, collected 360 days after TCRalphabeta/CD19-depleted stem cell transplant. This chain links TRBV5-1 with TRBJ1-4; 9 bases map to TRBD1. CDR3 region: CASSYRQGVNEKLFF. In nucleotides, the CDR3 is TGCGCCAGCAGCTACCGACAGGGGGTGAATGAAAAACTGTTTTTT. Based on the CDR3 plus reference TRBV5-1 and TRBJ1-4, the full variable domain is KAGVTQTPRYLIKTRGQQVTLSCSPISGHRSVSWYQQTPGQGLQFLFEYFSETQRNKGNFPGRFSGRQFSNSRSEMNVSTLELGDSALYLCASSYRQGVNEKLFFGSGTQLSVL.